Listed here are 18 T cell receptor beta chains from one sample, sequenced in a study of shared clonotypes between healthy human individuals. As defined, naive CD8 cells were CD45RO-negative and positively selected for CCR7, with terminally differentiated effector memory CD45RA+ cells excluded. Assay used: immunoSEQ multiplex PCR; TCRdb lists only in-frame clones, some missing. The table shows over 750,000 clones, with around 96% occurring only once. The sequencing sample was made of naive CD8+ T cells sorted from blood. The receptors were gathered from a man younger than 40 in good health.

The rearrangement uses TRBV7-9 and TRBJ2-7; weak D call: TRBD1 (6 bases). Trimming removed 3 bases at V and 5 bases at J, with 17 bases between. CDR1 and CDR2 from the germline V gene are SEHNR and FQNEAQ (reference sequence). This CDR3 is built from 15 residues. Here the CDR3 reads CASSFSTGPVDEQYF. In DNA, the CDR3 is TGTGCCAGCAGCTTCTCTACAGGGCCCGTTGACGAGCAGTACTTC. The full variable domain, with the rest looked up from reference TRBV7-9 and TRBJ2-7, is DTGVSQNPRHKITKRGQNVTFRCDPISEHNRLYWYRQTLGQGPEFLTYFQNEAQLEKSRLLSDRFSAERPKGSFSTLEIQRTEQGDSAMYLCASSFSTGPVDEQYFGPGTRLTVT.

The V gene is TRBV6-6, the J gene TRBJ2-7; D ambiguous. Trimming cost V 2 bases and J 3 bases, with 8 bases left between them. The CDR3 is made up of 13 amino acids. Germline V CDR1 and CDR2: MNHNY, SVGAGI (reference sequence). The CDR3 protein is CASSYGNYYEQYF. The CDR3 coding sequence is TGTGCCAGCAGTTACGGAAACTACTACGAGCAGTACTTC.

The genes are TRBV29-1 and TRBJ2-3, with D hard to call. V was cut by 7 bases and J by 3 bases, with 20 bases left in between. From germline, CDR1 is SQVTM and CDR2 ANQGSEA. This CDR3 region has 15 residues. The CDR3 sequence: CSETSGSLGTDTQYF. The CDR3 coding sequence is TGCAGCGAGACGTCCGGGTCCCTGGGGACAGATACGCAGTATTTT.

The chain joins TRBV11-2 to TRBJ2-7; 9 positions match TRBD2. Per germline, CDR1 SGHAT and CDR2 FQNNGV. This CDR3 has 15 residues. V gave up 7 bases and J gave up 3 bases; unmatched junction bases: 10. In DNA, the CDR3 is TGTGCCAGCACCTTTAGCCGCGGGGGGGTCTACGAGCAGTACTTC. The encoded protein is CASTFSRGGVYEQYF.

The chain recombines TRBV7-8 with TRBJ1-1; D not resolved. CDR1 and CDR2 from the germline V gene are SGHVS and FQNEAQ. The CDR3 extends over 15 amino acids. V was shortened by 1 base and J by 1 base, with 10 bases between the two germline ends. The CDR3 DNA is TGTGCCAGCAGCTTAGTATCGGGGAAGAACACTGAAGCTTTCTTT. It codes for CASSLVSGKNTEAFF.

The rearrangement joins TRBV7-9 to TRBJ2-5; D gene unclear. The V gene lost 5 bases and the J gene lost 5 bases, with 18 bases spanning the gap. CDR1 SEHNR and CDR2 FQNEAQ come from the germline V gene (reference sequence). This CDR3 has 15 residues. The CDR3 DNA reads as TGTGCCAGCAGCCCCCCTCTCGAGCGCGACGAGACCCAGTACTTC. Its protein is CASSPPLERDETQYF.

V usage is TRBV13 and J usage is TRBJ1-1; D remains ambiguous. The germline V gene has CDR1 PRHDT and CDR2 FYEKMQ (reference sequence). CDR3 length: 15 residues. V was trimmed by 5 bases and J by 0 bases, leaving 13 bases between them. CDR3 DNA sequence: TGTGCCAGCAGCAAAAAACAAGGGCTGAACACTGAAGCTTTCTTT. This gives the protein CASSKKQGLNTEAFF.

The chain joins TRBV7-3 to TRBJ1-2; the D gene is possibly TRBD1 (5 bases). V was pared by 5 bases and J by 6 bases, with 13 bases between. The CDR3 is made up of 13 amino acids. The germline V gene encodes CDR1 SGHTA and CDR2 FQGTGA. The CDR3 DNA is TGTGCCAGCAGCCCGTATGGGGGAAATGGCTACACCTTC. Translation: CASSPYGGNGYTF.

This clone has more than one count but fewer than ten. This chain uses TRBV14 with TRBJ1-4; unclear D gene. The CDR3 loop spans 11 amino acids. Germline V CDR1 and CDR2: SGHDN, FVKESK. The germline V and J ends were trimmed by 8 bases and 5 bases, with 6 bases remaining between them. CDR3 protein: CASGFNEKLFF. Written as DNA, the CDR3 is TGTGCCAGCGGATTCAATGAAAAACTGTTTTTT.

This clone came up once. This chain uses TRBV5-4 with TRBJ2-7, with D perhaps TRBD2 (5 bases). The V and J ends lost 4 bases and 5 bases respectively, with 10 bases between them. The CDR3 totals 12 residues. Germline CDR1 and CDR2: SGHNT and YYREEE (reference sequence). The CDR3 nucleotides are TGTGCCAGCAGCCTGGACGGGGACGAGCAGTACTTC. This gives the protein CASSLDGDEQYF.

The CDR3, as DNA: TGCAGCGTTATCTACGAGCGGGGACTACAAGAGACCCAGTACTTC. Its translation is CSVIYERGLQETQYF. This sequence joins TRBV29-1 and TRBJ2-5, with 7 positions matching TRBD2. In germline, CDR1 is SQVTM, CDR2 ANQGSEA. Unmatched junction bases numbered 11, after V lost 5 bases and J lost 2 bases. The CDR3 extends over 15 amino acids. The full variable domain, its missing parts supplied by reference TRBV29-1 and TRBJ2-5, is SAVISQKPSRDICQRGTSLTIQCQVDSQVTMMFWYRQQPGQSLTLIATANQGSEATYESGFVIDKFPISRPNLTFSTLTVSNMSPEDSSIYLCSVIYERGLQETQYFGPGTRLLVL.

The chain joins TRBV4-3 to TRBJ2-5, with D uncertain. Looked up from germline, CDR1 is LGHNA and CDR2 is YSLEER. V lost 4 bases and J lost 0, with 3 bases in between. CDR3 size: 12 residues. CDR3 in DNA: TGCGCCAGCAGCCGTTACCAAGAGACCCAGTACTTC. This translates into CASSRYQETQYF.

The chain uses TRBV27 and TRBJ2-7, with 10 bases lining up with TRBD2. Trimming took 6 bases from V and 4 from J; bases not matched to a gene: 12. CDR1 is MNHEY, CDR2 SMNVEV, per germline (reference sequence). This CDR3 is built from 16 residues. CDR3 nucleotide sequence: TGTGCCAGCAGCCCCCCTCCGACTAGCGGGCAATACGAGCAGTACTTC. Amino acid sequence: CASSPPPTSGQYEQYF.

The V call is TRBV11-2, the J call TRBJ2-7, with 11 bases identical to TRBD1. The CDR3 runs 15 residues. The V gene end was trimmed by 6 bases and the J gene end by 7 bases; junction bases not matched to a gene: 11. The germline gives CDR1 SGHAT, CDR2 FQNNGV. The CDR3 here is CASRDRGLLNGEQYF. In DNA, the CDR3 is TGTGCCAGCAGGGACAGGGGGCTCCTAAATGGGGAGCAGTACTTC.

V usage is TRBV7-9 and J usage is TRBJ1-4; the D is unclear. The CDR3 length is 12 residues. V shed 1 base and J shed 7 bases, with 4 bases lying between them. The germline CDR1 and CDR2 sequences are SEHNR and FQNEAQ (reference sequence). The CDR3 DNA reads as TGTGCCAGCAGCTTAGGCACTGAAAAACTGTTTTTT. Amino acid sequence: CASSLGTEKLFF.

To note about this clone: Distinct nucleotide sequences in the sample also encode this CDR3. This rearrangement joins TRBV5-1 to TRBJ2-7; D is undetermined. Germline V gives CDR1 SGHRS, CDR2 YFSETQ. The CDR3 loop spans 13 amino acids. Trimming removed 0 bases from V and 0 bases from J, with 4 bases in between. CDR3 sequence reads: CASSLDPSYEQYF. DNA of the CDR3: TGCGCCAGCAGCTTGGACCCCTCCTACGAGCAGTACTTC.

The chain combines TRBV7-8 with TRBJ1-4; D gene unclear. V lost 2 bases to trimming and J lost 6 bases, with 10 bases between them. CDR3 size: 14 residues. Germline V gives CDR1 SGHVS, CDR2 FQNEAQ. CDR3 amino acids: CASSLTLPYEKLFF. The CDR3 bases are TGTGCCAGCAGCTTAACTCTTCCCTATGAAAAACTGTTTTTT.

The CDR3 reads CASSLSWNTQYF. The DNA for the CDR3 is TGTGCCAGCAGCTTGTCGTGGAATACGCAGTATTTT. The rearrangement joins TRBV5-5 to TRBJ2-3; unclear D gene. The CDR3 has 12 amino acids. CDR1 and CDR2 (germline): SGHKS, YYEKEE (reference sequence). V lost 1 base, J lost 7 bases, and 7 bases lay in between.